The 24 T cell receptor beta chains given below trace back to one sample, sequenced in a study of T cell responses to AZD1222 COVID-19 vaccine. Profiled with immunoSEQ multiplex PCR; TCRdb holds only in-frame clones, not every one. This sample has about 94,000 clones; 85% to 90% occur once, and the top ten carry roughly an eighth. The sequenced sample was peripheral blood, obtained 28 days after the second AZD1222 dose. These receptors all come from an adult who received the AZD1222 COVID-19 vaccine.

The CDR3 spells CASSHDPGQGFYGYTF. The CDR3 DNA reads TGCGCCAGCAGCCATGACCCGGGACAGGGCTTCTATGGCTACACCTTC. The V gene is TRBV4-1, the J gene TRBJ1-2; 9 nucleotides agree with TRBD1. The CDR3 consists of 16 residues. Per the germline V gene, CDR1 is MGHRA and CDR2 is YSYEKL. The junction had 9 bases not matched to a gene; V was cut back by 3 bases and J by 4 bases.

A few counts support this clone. The CDR3 sequence: CASSYSPGRGELFF. DNA of the CDR3: TGTGCCAGCAGTTACTCGCCCGGGCGCGGGGAGCTGTTTTTT. This chain links TRBV6-5 with TRBJ2-2; the D is unclear. V was cut by 0 bases and J by 7 bases, with 9 bases left in between. This CDR3 is built from 14 residues. Germline CDR1 MNHEY, CDR2 SVGAGI.

The V gene is TRBV19, the J gene TRBJ2-3; D ambiguous. The germline V gene encodes CDR1 LNHDA and CDR2 SQIVND (reference sequence). The length of the CDR3 is 12 residues. The V and J ends lost 6 bases and 4 bases respectively, with 8 bases between them. CDR3 sequence: CASSFTSDTQYF. In DNA form, the CDR3 reads TGTGCCAGTAGCTTTACCTCAGATACGCAGTATTTT.

Comments on this clone: In the same sample, other DNA sequences code for this CDR3. The genes are TRBV6-5 and TRBJ1-2; TRBD1 might be the D (5 bases). Per the germline V gene, CDR1 is MNHEY and CDR2 is SVGAGI. V lost 0 bases and J 6 bases, leaving 8 bases between the germline ends. The CDR3 extends over 13 amino acids. The CDR3 coding sequence is TGTGCCAGCAGTTACTCGAGGGGAGATGGCTACACCTTC. Its translation is CASSYSRGDGYTF.

This chain joins TRBV2 and TRBJ2-2; TRBD2 agrees at 10 bases. The CDR3 is made up of 16 amino acids. Trimming took 7 bases from V and 0 from J; bases not matched to a gene: 5. Per germline, CDR1 SNHLY and CDR2 FYNNEI. The CDR3 DNA is TGTGCCAGCACCCTAGCGGGGGCCTCGAACACCGGGGAGCTGTTTTTT. Translation gives CASTLAGASNTGELFF.

The chain recombines TRBV6-5 with TRBJ2-5, with D hard to call. Germline V gene sequence: CDR1 MNHEY, CDR2 SVGAGI. CDR3 length equals 14 residues. V lost 6 bases to trimming and J lost 3 bases, with 14 bases between them. This CDR3 reads CASRDTNHKETQYF. The CDR3 region has the DNA TGTGCCAGCAGAGACACGAACCACAAAGAGACCCAGTACTTC.

The CDR3 loop is CASSSYATNEKLFF. CDR3 nucleotides: TGTGCCAGCAGCTCGTATGCAACTAATGAAAAACTGTTTTTT. V and J are TRBV11-2 and TRBJ1-4; no clear D gene. The germline V gene encodes CDR1 SGHAT and CDR2 FQNNGV. Between the trimmed V and J ends, which lost 4 bases and 0 bases, there was a span of 6 bases. The CDR3 loop spans 14 amino acids.

The V and J genes are TRBV6-4 and TRBJ1-1, with D perhaps matching TRBD1 (5 bases). V was shortened by 3 bases and J by 2 bases, with 10 bases between the two germline ends. This CDR3 comprises 14 residues. From germline, CDR1 is MRHNA and CDR2 SNTAGT. The CDR3 protein is CASSETTENTEAFF. Written as DNA, the CDR3 is TGTGCCAGCAGTGAAACGACAGAAAACACTGAAGCTTTCTTT.

This chain links TRBV28 with TRBJ2-7, with D perhaps TRBD2 (7 bases). Trimming pared 11 bases from V and 5 bases from J, leaving 16 bases between. CDR3 length equals 12 residues. From germline, CDR1 is MDHEN and CDR2 SYDVKM. The CDR3 sequence is CAGGGGADEQYF. The CDR3 DNA reads TGTGCCGGAGGAGGGGGGGCCGACGAGCAGTACTTC.

The J gene is TRBJ2-1, the V gene TRBV5-1; no firm D call. With 0 bases removed from V and 2 bases from J, the gap between germline ends came to 9 bases. CDR1 and CDR2 (germline): SGHRS, YFSETQ. The CDR3 sequence is 15 residues long. The CDR3 spells CASSLEGSTYNEQFF. DNA of the CDR3: TGCGCCAGCAGCTTGGAAGGTAGTACCTACAATGAGCAGTTCTTC.

The chain has TRBV3-1 (or the pseudogene TRBV3-2) and TRBJ1-6, with D unresolved. The CDR3 length is 14 residues. Germline V gene data show CDR1 as LGHDT and CDR2 as YNNKEL (reference sequence). Trimming removed 5 bases at V and 4 bases at J, with 9 bases between. CDR3: CASSESGYNSPLHF. Written as DNA, the CDR3 is TGTGCCAGCAGCGAATCGGGGTATAATTCACCCCTCCACTTT.

This clone was counted a single time. The chain is built from TRBV28 and TRBJ1-5; D is undetermined. CDR3 length: 14 residues. Germline assignment: CDR1 MDHEN and CDR2 SYDVKM. The ends were cut back, 2 bases at V and 0 bases at J, with 5 bases in the middle. The CDR3, as DNA: TGTGCCAGCAGTTTAACACTTAGCAATCAGCCCCAGCATTTT. Translated: CASSLTLSNQPQHF.

The chain employs TRBV5-6 and TRBJ1-6, with a possible D match to TRBD1 (5 bases). CDR1 and CDR2 (germline): SGHDT, YYEEEE. The CDR3 is made up of 16 amino acids. The V end was cut by 4 bases, the J end by 9 bases, with 20 bases between. DNA for the CDR3: TGTGCCAGCAGCCCGTCGGGGGTGTTTGTGCGTTCACCCCTCCACTTT. It is translated as CASSPSGVFVRSPLHF.

The V call is TRBV9, the J call TRBJ2-3; the D gene is possibly TRBD1 (6 bases). Germline-derived CDR1 and CDR2 are SGDLS and YYNGEE. The CDR3 has 16 residues. Trimming removed 1 base from V and 6 bases from J, with 18 bases in between. The CDR3 sequence is CASSVTQGPPYDTQYF. CDR3 nucleotides: TGTGCCAGCAGCGTAACCCAGGGGCCCCCGTACGATACGCAGTATTTT.

This clone appeared once. The chain uses TRBV5-5 and TRBJ2-1; 12 bases are shared with TRBD2. CDR1 is SGHKS and CDR2 is YYEKEE in the germline V gene (reference sequence). V shed 3 bases, J shed 7 bases, and the junction held 8 bases outside the gene matches. The CDR3 covers 16 residues. The CDR3 DNA sequence: TGTGCCAGCAGCTCACCCCGGACTAGCGGGATAAATGAGCAGTTCTTC. It specifies CASSSPRTSGINEQFF.

The chain joins TRBV28 to TRBJ2-5, with D perhaps matching TRBD2 (5 bases). V was cut by 2 bases and J by 7 bases, with 17 bases left in between. Germline assignment: CDR1 MDHEN and CDR2 SYDVKM. The CDR3 totals 15 residues. In DNA, the CDR3 is TGTGCCAGCAGTTTACCATACTGGGGAGCTGGGACCCAGTACTTC. Translating gives CASSLPYWGAGTQYF.

J is TRBJ2-7 and V is TRBV30; 8 bases fit TRBD2. The germline gives CDR1 GTSNPN, CDR2 SVGIG (reference sequence). The CDR3 is 15 residues long. Germline trimming cut 3 bases from V and 0 bases from J; bases unmatched to any gene: 7. CDR3 nucleotide sequence: TGTGCCTGGAGCCTTAGACGGGGGGGCTCCTACGAGCAGTACTTC. It translates to CAWSLRRGGSYEQYF.

This rearrangement joins TRBV11-2 to TRBJ1-4; possible D gene TRBD1, 6 bases. The germline V gene has CDR1 SGHAT and CDR2 FQNNGV. The CDR3 is 15 amino acids. V dropped 3 bases and J dropped 5 bases, with 13 bases sitting between them. The CDR3 bases are TGTGCCAGCAGCTTGATAGGGGGGGAGAATGAAAAACTGTTTTTT. It specifies CASSLIGGENEKLFF.

CDR3 protein: CAWTRRVGEQYF. The CDR3 DNA reads as TGTGCCTGGACCCGCAGGGTAGGCGAGCAGTACTTC. V and J are TRBV30 and TRBJ2-7; D perhaps matches TRBD1 (5 bases). The CDR3 is 12 residues long. From germline, CDR1 is GTSNPN and CDR2 SVGIG (reference sequence). V dropped 4 bases and J dropped 6 bases, with 13 bases sitting between them.

This clone is a singleton in its sample. The chain couples TRBV12-3 or TRBV12-4 to TRBJ1-2, with TRBD1 matching over 7 bases. The CDR3 is 12 amino acids. V gave up 9 bases and J gave up 8 bases; unmatched junction bases: 9. The CDR3 DNA sequence: TGTGCCAGTTCCCTGCAGGGGGAAGGCTACACCTTC. Translating it yields CASSLQGEGYTF.

This CDR3 reads CASSSTGLYNEQFF. In DNA, the CDR3 is TGTGCCAGCAGTAGCACGGGACTGTACAATGAGCAGTTCTTC. The chain uses TRBV28 and TRBJ2-1; TRBD2 is a possible D gene (6 bases). The V gene's germline CDR1 is MDHEN and CDR2 SYDVKM. The V end was cut by 5 bases, the J end by 4 bases, with 12 bases between. CDR3 length equals 14 residues.

This chain connects TRBV2 to TRBJ2-3; D call uncertain. The ends were cut back, 5 bases at V and 0 bases at J, with 9 bases in the middle. The germline V gene has CDR1 SNHLY and CDR2 FYNNEI. The CDR3 length is 14 residues. The CDR3 nucleotides read TGTGCCAGCAGTTTAACGTCTAGCACAGATACGCAGTATTTT. Translation: CASSLTSSTDTQYF. Complete variable domain (other parts from reference TRBV2 and TRBJ2-3): EPEVTQTPSHQVTQMGQEVILRCVPISNHLYFYWYRQILGQKVEFLVSFYNNEISEKSEIFDDQFSVERPDGSNFTLKIRSTKLEDSAMYFCASSLTSSTDTQYFGPGTRLTVL.

The V gene is TRBV19, the J gene TRBJ1-4; the match to TRBD1 covers 8 bases. V lost 4 bases to trimming and J lost 4 bases; unmatched junction nucleotides: 5. The CDR3 loop spans 15 amino acids. CDR1 and CDR2 (germline): LNHDA, SQIVND (reference sequence). CDR3 sequence: CASSTKTGDNEKLFF. The CDR3 coding sequence is TGTGCCAGTAGTACGAAGACAGGGGATAATGAAAAACTGTTTTTT.

The chain employs TRBV5-1 and TRBJ2-1; TRBD2 matches at 7 bases. The CDR3 runs to 12 residues. The trim removed 3 bases at V and 7 bases at J, leaving 1 base unmatched. CDR1 is SGHRS, CDR2 YFSETQ, per germline. The CDR3 nucleotides read TGCGCCAGCAGCTGGGAGGGAAATGAGCAGTTCTTC. This translates into CASSWEGNEQFF.